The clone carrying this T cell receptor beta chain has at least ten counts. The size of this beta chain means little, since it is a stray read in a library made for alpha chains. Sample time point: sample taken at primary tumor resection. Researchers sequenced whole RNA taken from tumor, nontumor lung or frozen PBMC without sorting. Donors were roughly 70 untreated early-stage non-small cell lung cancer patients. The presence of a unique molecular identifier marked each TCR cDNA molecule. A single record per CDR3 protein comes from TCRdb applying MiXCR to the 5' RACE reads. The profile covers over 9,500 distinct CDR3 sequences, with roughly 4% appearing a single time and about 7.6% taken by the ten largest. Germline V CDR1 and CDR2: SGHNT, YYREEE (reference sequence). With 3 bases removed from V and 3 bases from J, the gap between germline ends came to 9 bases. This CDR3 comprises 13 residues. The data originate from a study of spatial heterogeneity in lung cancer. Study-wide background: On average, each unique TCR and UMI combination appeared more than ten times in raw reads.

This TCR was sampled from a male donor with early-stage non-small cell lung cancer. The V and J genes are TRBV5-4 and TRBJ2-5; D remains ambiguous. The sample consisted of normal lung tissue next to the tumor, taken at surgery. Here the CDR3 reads CASSSSPEETQYF. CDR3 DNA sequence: TGTGCCAGCAGCTCCTCTCCCGAAGAGACCCAGTACTTC.